Listed here is a single TCR beta chain. Its matching antigen is unknown. Here immunoSEQ multiplex PCR was the method, and the copy in TCRdb shows in-frame clones only, minus some. The sample lists more than 35,000 clones, around 93% occurring once. The data stem from a study of cytomegalovirus exposure and HLA in healthy donors. Overall study findings and caveats: It was found in a later analysis that first-cohort TCR clusters tended to co-occur in the roughly 120 validation repertoires.

This CDR3 contains 14 residues. The V gene end was trimmed by 2 bases and the J gene end by 3 bases; junction bases not matched to a gene: 1. Germline V gene lookup returns CDR1 MRHNA and CDR2 SNTAGT. The gene calls are TRBV6-4 and TRBJ2-3; 8 bases fit TRBD2. Material for sequencing was PBMCs. The receptor was isolated from a man younger than 30 in good health and CMV-seronegative. The CDR3 nucleotides read TGTGCCAGCAGTGACGGCGGGGGGACAGATACGCAGTATTTT. It specifies CASSDGGGTDTQYF.